A selection of T cell receptor beta chains follows, all from one sample in a study of T cell responses to AZD1222 COVID-19 vaccine. Here immunoSEQ multiplex PCR was the method, and the copy in TCRdb shows in-frame clones only, minus some. The sample carries about 140,000 clones, around 93% recorded once. The material sequenced was peripheral blood, taken 28 days after the second AZD1222 dose. Every receptor here comes from an adult who received the AZD1222 COVID-19 vaccine. The conserved cysteine and the conserved F or W are not part of the CDR3 here.

v_call: TRBV28; j_call: TRBJ1-2; cdr3_aa: ASSLSSGFSYYGYT
v_call: TRBV5-1; j_call: TRBJ2-7; cdr3_aa: ASSLRTGPNEQY
v_call: TRBV28; j_call: TRBJ1-4; cdr3_aa: ASSAPFNRATNEKLF
v_call: TRBV21-1; j_call: TRBJ1-2; cdr3_aa: ASSKPQGYYGYT
v_call: TRBV9; j_call: TRBJ2-5; cdr3_aa: ASGRDLKETQY
v_call: TRBV6-5; j_call: TRBJ2-1; cdr3_aa: ASRKQEAHNEQF
v_call: TRBV7-9; j_call: TRBJ1-2; cdr3_aa: ASSLEEDGYT
v_call: TRBV28; j_call: TRBJ1-4; cdr3_aa: ASSPMALGWGLEGEKLF
v_call: TRBV5-1; j_call: TRBJ2-7; cdr3_aa: ASSTAPGTQEQY
v_call: TRBV27; j_call: TRBJ2-7; cdr3_aa: ASSWTSGRKDEQY
v_call: TRBV19; j_call: TRBJ1-1; cdr3_aa: ASSSTRAF
v_call: TRBV7-6; j_call: TRBJ2-3; cdr3_aa: ASSIGADSTDTQY
v_call: TRBV28; j_call: TRBJ1-1; cdr3_aa: ASSPRTGDVGRTEAF
v_call: TRBV28; j_call: TRBJ2-7; cdr3_aa: ASSSGMGYEQY
v_call: TRBV28; j_call: TRBJ1-2; cdr3_aa: ASSSRGGYT
v_call: TRBV4-1; j_call: TRBJ1-1; cdr3_aa: ASSQERVGGEAF
v_call: TRBV6-5; j_call: TRBJ1-5; cdr3_aa: ASSLQGGGQPQH
v_call: TRBV5-4; j_call: TRBJ1-2; cdr3_aa: ASSLETIGGYT
v_call: TRBV4-1; j_call: TRBJ2-3; cdr3_aa: ASSQERGRTDTQY